This TCR beta chain appears in the sequencing data of a study of cytomegalovirus exposure and HLA in healthy donors (dated by TCRdb to about 2017). Some background on the complete study: According to an earlier analysis of 587 of the donors, 150 million to 200 million T cells yielded some 120 million unique TCR beta sequences and 250 to 350 Gb of sequence data. An early release that covered about 600 HLA-typed donors contained 300 to 350 gigabases of sequencing data and 75 million to 100 million unique TCR sequences. Among the roughly 390 genotyped donors, more than 70% belonged to the genetic ancestry cluster associated with self-reported Caucasian donors. The study aimed to test whether cataloging public T cell receptors could reveal signatures of past pathogen exposure. Using immunosequencing, the study profiled T cell repertoires from roughly 650 subjects and related those repertoires to cytomegalovirus serostatus. In addition to the first cohort of 666 subjects, a separate validation cohort of 100 to 150 different subjects was used. The study combined high-throughput TCR immunosequencing, statistical association of individual TCRs with disease status, and machine learning to predict cytomegalovirus infection status. To study patterns of TCR occurrence, a later analysis re-analyzed previously published TCR beta repertoires from 666 donors and added high-resolution HLA genotyping. Rather than using new phenotypic data, the later analysis identified candidate immune exposures from TCR beta sequences and from how often those sequences occurred across donors. An earlier analysis of 587 of the donors used high-throughput TCR beta sequencing to judge whether each TCR beta V gene segment behaved as functional or pseudogenic. Donor age, sex, ethnicity and CMV serostatus were collected together with the repertoire data. Genome-wide SNP genotypes for about 65% of the roughly 670 donors were used in a later genetic analysis, which treated that subset as a discovery cohort. Every discovery cohort repertoire had been produced on one sequencing platform. HLA typing included class I and class II loci at four-digit resolution. The number of typed donors differed by locus: about 620-630 for A, B, C, DRB1 and DQB1; 522 for DQA1; approximately 600 for DPA1; and around 470 for DPB1. Roughly 5 DR-DQ haplotypes were handled as single units for association and clustering because linkage in the cohort was strong. On average, roughly 240,000 unique TCR beta nucleotide sequences were sequenced per donor among more than 350 genotyped donors of the cohort, with roughly 18% of those sequences being non-productive.

From cysteine to phenylalanine, the CDR3 is 15 amino acids long. Of the read, only the CDR3 DNA is kept; its 45 bases are in frame from base 1. CDR1 SEHNR and CDR2 FQNEAQ are derived from the germline V gene (reference sequence). Notes on this clone: The clone's antigen remains unknown. A read error may account for a junction end that differs from germline.

The cohort comprised hundreds of healthy bone marrow donors. Cohort members were all nominally healthy when sampled, although unrecorded immune exposures were likely present. The donor tested CMV seropositive, placing the donor among the roughly 270 seropositive members of the cohort. Every donor gave a peripheral blood sample, and the peripheral blood mononuclear cells from that sample were used for TCR beta sequencing. The Qiagen DNeasy Blood Extraction Kit was used to extract genomic DNA from the blood cell samples. Points the paper makes about the study in general: At a false discovery rate of 0.05, a later analysis linked 15,000 to 20,000 TCR beta sequences to specific HLA alleles. For the cohort, immune exposure information was limited to CMV serostatus. Linkage disequilibrium might explain the correlated functional status among segregating V segments, but an unknown experimental factor could not be excluded. Assigning TCR associations to individual alleles was difficult when HLA alleles, especially DR and DQ, strongly co-occurred. The earlier analysis of a few hundred of the donors excluded over 15 rarely observed V segments, including chromosome 9 orphons, because counts were too low. The 87-base-pair reads could not distinguish some IMGT-functional V segments, including TRBV6-2 and TRBV6-3, so those segments were excluded. In an earlier analysis of around 600 of the donors, most TCR beta V segments were observed in productive rearrangements about 87% or about 30% of the time, broadly matching IMGT annotations. The classifier was reported to diagnose cytomegalovirus status with high specificity and sensitivity in both the original cohort and the validation cohort. The study listed 170 or so TCR beta chains as associated with cytomegalovirus. A cluster of highly shared sequence variants was judged likely to be a technical artifact of the sequencing pipeline. A later analysis found that most CMV-associated TCR beta chains appeared HLA-restricted, with HLA associations seemingly driven largely by CMV exposure. Most TCR sequences were seen in very few donors, while some public TCRs were found in many individuals. In a later genetic analysis, a missense DCLRE1C variant was associated with V-gene and J-gene trimming of TCR beta chains, and the association was replicated in an independent cohort. In a later analysis, the rate of TCR association differed among HLA loci, with DRB1 alleles having the most associated TCRs and HLA-C alleles having the fewest. A few of the identified cytomegalovirus-associated TCR beta chains were confirmed in vitro to be specific for cytomegalovirus antigens. The authors suggested that the approach could potentially be extended to other disease states and immunological phenotypes. This cohort had only TCR beta chains sequenced, and the lack of alpha or paired-chain data limited which features could be detected. Several of the top co-occurrence clusters appeared to be linked to parvovirus B19, influenza, CMV and Epstein-Barr virus, according to a later analysis. Sequencing depth was assumed to be roughly uniform across donors in the presence/absence analyses, though that assumption may not hold. According to a later genetic analysis, donors in an Asian-associated ancestry cluster had fewer N-insertions in productive TCRs than the approximately 710-donor mean. Compared with equally common non-associated chains, HLA-associated TCR beta chains in a later analysis were more clonally expanded and had lower generation probabilities. A further reported finding was that TCR beta sequences accurately predicted the HLA-A and HLA-B alleles for most subjects in the first cohort. HLA typing was unavailable for some donors at each locus, so association tests used only the typed subset.

The library came from the immunoSEQ multiplex PCR assay. For the multiplex PCR, a mixture combining 60 forward primers for TCR Vbeta segments and 13 reverse primers for TCR Jbeta segments was used. Amplification of the CDR3 region of rearranged TCR beta genes was performed with a multiplex PCR assay on genomic DNA. On the Illumina HiSeq System, the amplified TCR beta libraries were sequenced as 87-base-pair reads. On the study's bioinformatics: A later analysis counted tens of millions of unique TCR beta chains across the 666 repertoires, and some 12 million of these chains were shared by at least two donors. Raw reads were error-corrected and collapsed into unique sequences by a nearest-neighbor algorithm in which closely related sequences were merged to remove PCR and sequencing errors. CDR3 sequences were aligned to IMGT reference sequences to assign V, D and J gene segments. Each retained sequence needed at least a six-nucleotide match to both a V gene segment and a J gene segment. A rearrangement counted as productive if the CDR3 had no stop codons and remained in frame with V and J, and every other rearrangement counted as non-productive. Following IMGT convention, CDR3 was defined as the stretch from the second conserved V-encoded cysteine up to the conserved J-encoded phenylalanine. Sequences without an unambiguous match to a single V gene segment were excluded from the earlier analysis of 450 to 750 of the donors. In an earlier analysis of 587 of the donors, V segments were called functional above 56.7% productive rearrangements and were called segregating when the between-donor standard deviation exceeded 5%. A statistical classification framework was built for diagnosing cytomegalovirus status from the catalog of TCR beta chain sequences. V and J gene assignment, in a later analysis, came from comparing TCR nucleotide sequences with IMGT/GENE-DB human TR gene sequences. In a later analysis, CDR3 sequences and most-parsimonious VDJ recombination scenarios were assigned using the TCRdist pipeline. In a later analysis, each TCR beta chain was defined by its CDR3 amino acid sequence together with its V-gene family, and reads lacking a unique V-gene family were excluded. As a way to deal with suspected cross-contamination and a sequencing artifact, a later analysis dropped roughly 600 nucleotide sequences that were highly shared and had low generation probability. In a later analysis, a clonal expansion index for each public chain was calculated from normalized within-repertoire ranks of inferred template counts. A later analysis computed generation probabilities with a VDJ recombination model fitted to out-of-frame rearrangements, and checked the results against IGoR. A later analysis scored TCR-TCR, TCR-HLA and TCR-CMV co-occurrence with hypergeometric tests, applying a repertoire-size bias correction to TCR pairs. To estimate false discovery rates, a later analysis permuted the HLA or CMV assignments 20 times. A later analysis grouped co-occurring TCRs with DBSCAN, adding TCRdist sequence similarity when clustering within HLA-allele-positive subsets. Co-occurrence clustering excluded repertoires with fewer than 30,000 or more than 120,000 public chains, plus five with anomalous nucleotide sharing. TCRdb obtained this table from immuneACCESS and retained in-frame rearrangements with V and J assigned. These tables miss some clones; where compared with another copy, unresolved V genes account for less than half of the shortfall, and the remainder is unexplained. From that table come the V and J calls and clone size; the DNA was used to work out D and trimming. In this sample the table shows roughly 59,000 clones, 60% to 80% of which occur a single time. Clones ranked in the top ten supply about a sixth of the sample.

The V and J segments used are TRBV7-9 and TRBJ1-2; 8 middle bases align to TRBD1. This sequence was found in a man aged 35-49 years in good health and CMV-seropositive. Sequenced material: PBMCs. In nucleotide form, the sequence is TGTTCCAGCAGCTTAGTGGGACAGGTGTTCTATGGCTACACCTTC. Its amino acids are CSSSLVGQVFYGYTF.